This paragraph covers one T cell receptor beta chain sequence. The PCR ran on 60 Vbeta and 13 Jbeta primers. The assay was immunoSEQ multiplex PCR, and TCRdb's table has in-frame clones only and misses some. The table records over 150,000 clones, 79% of them present only once. The germline V gene has CDR1 LNHDA and CDR2 SQIVND (reference sequence). V lost 7 bases to trimming and J lost 4 bases; unmatched junction nucleotides: 5. This CDR3 has 13 residues. These data are taken from a study of cytomegalovirus exposure and HLA in healthy donors. Source material: PBMCs. The TCR originated in a man in his forties in good health and CMV-seronegative. This sequence joins TRBV19 and TRBJ1-2; TRBD1 aligns across 8 bases. The CDR3 reads CASTPGQGYGYTF. DNA for the CDR3: TGTGCCAGTACGCCTGGACAGGGCTATGGCTACACCTTC.